Listed here are 17 T cell receptor beta chains from one sample, sequenced in a study of cytotoxic CD8 clonotypes in ibrutinib-treated CLL. TCRdb's copy holds only in-frame clones and misses some; the assay was immunoSEQ multiplex PCR. The profile shows fewer than 300,000 clones, roughly 76% of them singletons. Material: PBMCs, obtained at disease progression, from a patient treated with ibrutinib. All receptors come from a human donor with chronic lymphocytic leukemia.

The rearrangement links TRBV6-5 to TRBJ2-5; weak D call: TRBD2 (5 bases). The CDR3 runs to 13 residues. Germline CDR1 and CDR2: MNHEY and SVGAGI. Trimming removed 7 bases from V and 7 bases from J, with 16 bases in between. The CDR3 region is CASTGERGGTQYF. CDR3 coding DNA: TGTGCCAGCACTGGGGAACGGGGTGGGACCCAGTACTTC.

The chain uses TRBV4-1 and TRBJ2-5, with TRBD2 identical over 13 bases. The CDR3 runs 17 residues. The V and J ends lost 6 bases and 5 bases, in that order; junction bases with no gene match: 12. Germline V lookup: CDR1 MGHRA, CDR2 YSYEKL. The CDR3 loop is CASRGRLAGGPGETQYF. The CDR3 nucleotides are TGCGCCAGCAGAGGTAGACTAGCGGGGGGCCCGGGGGAGACCCAGTACTTC.

This chain uses TRBV30 with TRBJ1-2, with D perhaps matching TRBD1 (5 bases). The V and J ends lost 0 bases and 4 bases respectively, with 15 bases between them. This CDR3 has 15 amino acids. Per the germline V gene, CDR1 is GTSNPN and CDR2 is SVGIG (reference sequence). The CDR3 loop reads CAWSVGGERSYGYTF. The CDR3 DNA reads as TGTGCCTGGAGTGTTGGGGGAGAGAGGAGCTATGGCTACACCTTC.

This rearrangement joins TRBV28 to TRBJ1-2, with D perhaps matching TRBD1 (5 bases). Trimming took 3 bases from V and 2 from J, leaving 10 bases between them. CDR3 length: 14 amino acids. CDR1 MDHEN and CDR2 SYDVKM come from the germline V gene. The CDR3 nucleotides read TGTGCCAGCAGTTTGTTCGGGACGAACTATGGCTACACCTTC. Translation gives CASSLFGTNYGYTF.

The rearrangement joins TRBV11-2 to TRBJ1-6; TRBD1 matches 9 bases. This CDR3 contains 15 residues. Germline V gene lookup returns CDR1 SGHAT and CDR2 FQNNGV. J was trimmed by 9 bases and V by 5 bases; bases with no gene match: 8. CDR3 sequence reads: CASSPGTGGGSPLHF. As DNA, the CDR3 is TGTGCCAGCAGCCCCGGCACAGGGGGCGGTTCACCCCTCCACTTT.

The chain is built from TRBV4-1 and TRBJ1-6; no firm D call. Germline V lookup: CDR1 MGHRA, CDR2 YSYEKL. The CDR3 extends over 18 amino acids. Trimming shortened V by 1 base and J by 2 bases, and 15 bases separated the two germline ends. CDR3 in DNA: TGCGCCAGCAGCCAAGTCAGGTTGATCGTCACCTATAATTCACCCCTCCACTTT. The encoded protein is CASSQVRLIVTYNSPLHF.

This chain joins TRBV9 and TRBJ2-3; TRBD2 aligns across 10 bases. Germline trimming cut 0 bases from V and 5 bases from J; bases unmatched to any gene: 3. CDR3 size: 15 residues. Germline V gene data show CDR1 as SGDLS and CDR2 as YYNGEE. CDR3 DNA sequence: TGTGCCAGCAGCGTAGATCTAGCGGGAGAAGATACGCAGTATTTT. This gives the protein CASSVDLAGEDTQYF.

The V call is TRBV11-1, the J call TRBJ2-1; 7 bases are shared with TRBD1. The germline V gene encodes CDR1 SGHAT and CDR2 FQDESV (reference sequence). Trimming at V came to 6 bases and at J to 0 bases, leaving 5 bases not matched to a gene. The CDR3 sequence is 15 residues long. CDR3 bases: TGTGCCAGCAGATTGGGACAGAGCTCCTACAATGAGCAGTTCTTC. This gives the protein CASRLGQSSYNEQFF.

This chain links TRBV13 with TRBJ2-7; no clear D gene. Between the trimmed V and J ends, which lost 2 bases and 0 bases, there was a span of 8 bases. This CDR3 spans 14 amino acids. Germline V gives CDR1 PRHDT, CDR2 FYEKMQ (reference sequence). The chain's CDR3 is CASSLKLSSYEQYF. The CDR3 coding sequence is TGTGCCAGCAGCTTAAAACTATCCTCCTACGAGCAGTACTTC. Filled out from reference TRBV13 and TRBJ2-7, the complete variable domain reads AAGVIQSPRHLIKEKRETATLKCYPIPRHDTVYWYQQGPGQDPQFLISFYEKMQSDKGSIPDRFSAQQFSDYHSELNMSSLELGDSALYFCASSLKLSSYEQYFGPGTRLTVT.

The V call is TRBV7-9, the J call TRBJ1-2; no definite D call. V shed 5 bases and J shed 13 bases, with 20 bases lying between them. The CDR3 consists of 13 residues. Germline lookup yields CDR1 SEHNR and CDR2 FQNEAQ (reference sequence). The CDR3 here is CASSPNWTTRFTF. The CDR3 region has the DNA TGTGCCAGCAGCCCCAACTGGACCACGAGGTTCACCTTC. The full variable domain, rest sourced from reference TRBV7-9 and TRBJ1-2, is DTGVSQNPRHKITKRGQNVTFRCDPISEHNRLYWYRQTLGQGPEFLTYFQNEAQLEKSRLLSDRFSAERPKGSFSTLEIQRTEQGDSAMYLCASSPNWTTRFTFGSGTRLTVV.

V gene TRBV21-1 combines with J gene TRBJ2-6. TRBV21-1 corresponds to a pseudogene. CDR3 length: 15 residues. The CDR3 reads CASEGQYSGANVLTF. CDR3 nucleotide sequence: TGTGCCAGCGAAGGGCAGTACTCTGGGGCCAACGTCCTGACTTTC.

This clone was seen a few times. The rearrangement joins TRBV29-1 to TRBJ1-1, with D perhaps matching TRBD1 (5 bases). This CDR3 region has 13 residues. Trimming pared 4 bases from V and 4 bases from J, leaving 13 bases between. From germline, CDR1 is SQVTM and CDR2 ANQGSEA. Written as DNA, the CDR3 is TGCAGCGTTGTGGGCAGGGAGTTCACTGAAGCTTTCTTT. This encodes CSVVGREFTEAFF.

The chain couples TRBV4-3 to TRBJ2-5; TRBD1 aligns across 7 bases. The ends lost 4 bases at V and 4 bases at J; junction bases unmatched: 3. Per germline, CDR1 LGHNA and CDR2 YSLEER. The length of the CDR3 is 13 residues. CDR3 protein: CASSRGGRETQYF. The CDR3 DNA reads TGCGCCAGCAGCCGAGGGGGCAGAGAGACCCAGTACTTC.

This chain links TRBV5-4 with TRBJ2-7; maybe TRBD2 (6 bases). Trimming shortened V by 3 bases and J by 2 bases, and 9 bases separated the two germline ends. Germline V gene data show CDR1 as SGHNT and CDR2 as YYREEE (reference sequence). The CDR3 has 13 amino acids. The CDR3 region is CASSSGLTYEQYF. The DNA for the CDR3 is TGTGCCAGCAGCTCGGGACTGACCTACGAGCAGTACTTC.

The gene calls are TRBV6-5 and TRBJ2-2; D is perhaps TRBD1 or TRBD2 (6 bases each). Germline V gives CDR1 MNHEY, CDR2 SVGAGI. V was clipped by 5 bases and J by 4 bases, with 11 bases between them. The CDR3 has 14 amino acids. CDR3 sequence reads: CASSTGTFTGELFF. CDR3 in DNA: TGTGCCAGCAGTACAGGGACTTTCACCGGGGAGCTGTTTTTT.

The V and J genes are TRBV7-9 and TRBJ2-7, with D perhaps TRBD1 (5 bases). The CDR3 runs to 14 residues. V lost 2 bases and J 3 bases, leaving 11 bases between the germline ends. CDR1 and CDR2 (germline): SEHNR, FQNEAQ (reference sequence). The CDR3 here is CASSLRGRGYEQYF. The CDR3 DNA is TGTGCCAGCAGCTTAAGGGGTAGGGGCTACGAGCAGTACTTC.

J is TRBJ2-5 and V is TRBV2, with D perhaps assigned TRBD1 or TRBD2 (5 bases each). Trimming took 7 bases from V and 5 from J, leaving 11 bases between them. This CDR3 is built from 12 residues. The V gene's germline CDR1 is SNHLY and CDR2 FYNNEI. CDR3 coding DNA: TGTGCCAGCAAGGGGAGTAAGGAGACCCAGTACTTC. Amino acids: CASKGSKETQYF.